The 11 T cell receptor beta chains presented below share a single source sample, sequenced in a study of T cells in localized non-small cell lung cancer. TCRdb's table, derived via immunoSEQ multiplex PCR, lists solely in-frame clones and lacks some. The sample has roughly 30,000 clones, 85% to 95% seen once. The source material was peripheral blood, sampled before any cancer treatment. Receptors originate from a female donor at least 60 years old with stage I lung adenocarcinoma.

The V and J genes are TRBV7-9 and TRBJ2-7; a possible D gene is TRBD1 (5 bases). Trimming took off 5 bases at V and 0 bases at J, with 17 bases between the two ends. CDR3 size: 16 residues. Germline V lookup: CDR1 SEHNR, CDR2 FQNEAQ (reference sequence). This CDR3 reads CASSIQGEPHSYEQYF. CDR3 coding DNA: TGTGCCAGCAGCATCCAAGGGGAACCCCACTCCTACGAGCAGTACTTC.

V gene TRBV5-1 combines with J gene TRBJ2-3, with a tentative D call TRBD2 (5 bases). Trimming pared 5 bases from V and 6 bases from J, leaving 13 bases between. The CDR3 runs to 13 residues. The V gene's germline CDR1 is SGHRS and CDR2 YFSETQ. As DNA, the CDR3 is TGCGCCAGCAGGCGCGGCGGGTATGATACGCAGTATTTT. It encodes CASRRGGYDTQYF.

This clone was seen only once. The chain is built from TRBV19 and TRBJ1-1; maybe TRBD1 (5 bases). The CDR3 totals 13 residues. Per the germline V gene, CDR1 is LNHDA and CDR2 is SQIVND (reference sequence). Trimming took 9 bases from V and 4 from J, leaving 15 bases between them. CDR3 sequence reads: CASQPFGGTEAFF. The DNA of the CDR3 is TGTGCCAGCCAGCCCTTCGGGGGCACTGAAGCTTTCTTT. The full variable domain, rest sourced from reference TRBV19 and TRBJ1-1, is DGGITQSPKYLFRKEGQNVTLSCEQNLNHDAMYWYRQDPGQGLRLIYYSQIVNDFQKGDIAEGYSVSREKKESFPLTVTSAQKNPTAFYLCASQPFGGTEAFFGQGTRLTVV.

The chain has TRBV30 and TRBJ2-7; TRBD1 matches 9 bases. J gave up 2 bases and V 1 base, and 3 bases lay outside the gene matches. There are 14 residues in the CDR3. Germline V gene data show CDR1 as GTSNPN and CDR2 as SVGIG (reference sequence). CDR3 nucleotides: TGTGCCTGGAGTGGAACAGGGGGCACCTACGAGCAGTACTTC. It translates to CAWSGTGGTYEQYF.

This rearrangement joins TRBV10-3 to TRBJ1-1; no reliable D call. Trimming took 6 bases from V and 1 from J, leaving 12 bases between them. Germline V CDR1 and CDR2: ENHRY, SYGVKD. CDR3 length: 14 residues. The CDR3 region has the DNA TGTGCCATCAGACGACACGGACCGAACACTGAAGCTTTCTTT. It yields the protein CAIRRHGPNTEAFF.

The CDR3 region is CASSPRQGSVYEQYF. CDR3 nucleotides: TGTGCCAGCTCACCAAGACAGGGGTCGGTCTACGAGCAGTACTTC. J is TRBJ2-7 and V is TRBV18; 8 positions match TRBD1. V shed 2 bases and J 3 bases; nucleotides not matched to a gene: 6. The CDR3 has 15 amino acids. Germline CDR1 and CDR2: KGHSH and LQKENI.

The table lists this clone with a count of one. V and J are TRBV29-1 and TRBJ2-1; D is possibly TRBD1 (6 bases). CDR1 is SQVTM, CDR2 ANQGSEA, per germline. The CDR3 is 14 amino acids. V gave up 6 bases and J gave up 6 bases, with 18 bases separating them. The CDR3 loop reads CSVVRGSNRNEQFF. The CDR3 region has the DNA TGCAGCGTGGTAAGGGGGAGCAACCGCAATGAGCAGTTCTTC.

This chain joins TRBV7-9 and TRBJ2-3; perhaps TRBD1 as D (5 bases). Germline-derived CDR1 and CDR2 are SEHNR and FQNEAQ (reference sequence). This CDR3 has 14 residues. With 3 bases removed from V and 0 bases from J, the gap between germline ends came to 7 bases. CDR3 in amino acids: CASSFDRSTDTQYF. In DNA, the CDR3 is TGTGCCAGCAGCTTCGACAGAAGCACAGATACGCAGTATTTT.

The chain is built from TRBV5-4 and TRBJ1-2, with TRBD1 matching over 7 bases. The junction had 18 bases not matched to a gene; V was cut back by 4 bases and J by 6 bases. The CDR3 runs to 17 residues. Germline V lookup: CDR1 SGHNT, CDR2 YYREEE (reference sequence). The CDR3 nucleotides read TGTGCCAGCAGCCAGGGGTATTACGGAGGGGGCTACGATGGCTACACCTTC. Protein: CASSQGYYGGGYDGYTF.

The genes are TRBV28 and TRBJ2-5; weak D call: TRBD1 (5 bases). Trimming removed 5 bases at V and 5 bases at J, with 18 bases between. Germline V gene data show CDR1 as MDHEN and CDR2 as SYDVKM. The CDR3 is 15 amino acids. CDR3 residues: CASSPPRRAGETQYF. CDR3 DNA: TGTGCCAGCAGTCCTCCCCGCAGGGCCGGGGAGACCCAGTACTTC.

This chain uses TRBV4-1 with TRBJ2-7, with TRBD1 matching over 7 bases. CDR1 and CDR2 from the germline V gene are MGHRA and YSYEKL. CDR3 length: 15 residues. Trimming took 0 bases from V and 6 from J; bases not matched to a gene: 8. The CDR3 region has the DNA TGCGCCAGCAGCCAAGATCGACAGGGTCTATCCGAGCAGTACTTC. Its translation: CASSQDRQGLSEQYF.